A selection of T cell receptor beta chains follows, all from one sample in a study of shared clonotypes between healthy human individuals. Some clones are missing from TCRdb's copy, which holds only in-frame ones; the method was immunoSEQ multiplex PCR. This table holds approximately 1.4 million clones, 98% found once. Sequencing input: naive CD4+ T cells sorted from blood. These receptors all come from a young man in good health. Each CDR3 is given with its conserved first and last residue. A D gene is named only where the DNA matches it firmly. A clone size is listed for some rows: how often the clone was seen (once, few, many), or a class if it is expanded.

v_call	j_call	d_call	clone_size	cdr3_nt	cdr3_aa
TRBV7-9	TRBJ2-1	-	-	TGTGCCAGCAGCTTAGCCCGCAACCCGACCCACAATGAGCAGTTCTTC	CASSLARNPTHNEQFF
TRBV2	TRBJ2-7	TRBD1	-	TGTGCCAGCAGTTTTTACAGGGGCCAATACGAGCAGTACTTC	CASSFYRGQYEQYF
TRBV5-1	TRBJ2-5	-	-	TGCGCCAGCAGCTTGGAGGGGGGGCAAGAGACCCAGTACTTC	CASSLEGGQETQYF
TRBV7-2	TRBJ2-1	-	once	TGTGCCAGCAGCTTACCAGCGGGTAGGAACAATGAGCAGTTCTTC	CASSLPAGRNNEQFF
TRBV5-1	TRBJ2-1	-	-	TGCGCCAGCAGCATGGCAACCTACAATGAGCAGTTCTTC	CASSMATYNEQFF
TRBV11-2	TRBJ2-1	TRBD2	-	TGTGCCAGCAGCTTAGTGAGACTAGCTGGATACAATGAGCAGTTCTTC	CASSLVRLAGYNEQFF
TRBV5-1	TRBJ2-1	TRBD1	-	TGCGCCAGCAGCTTGGCTAAACCCGGGACAGGGGGCAACAATGAGCAGTTCTTC	CASSLAKPGTGGNNEQFF
TRBV5-5	TRBJ1-5	-	-	TGTGCCAGCAGCTTGAGAGAGGCCAGGGGTGTTGGCCAGCCCCAGCATTTT	CASSLREARGVGQPQHF
TRBV23-1	TRBJ2-2	-	-	TGCGCCAGCAGTCATACCGGGACTGAGAACACCGGGGAGCTGTTTTTT	CASSHTGTENTGELFF
TRBV10-3	TRBJ1-1	-	-	TGTGCCATCAGTGAGTCCAATCGGACTGAAGCTTTCTTT	CAISESNRTEAFF
TRBV29-1	TRBJ2-7	TRBD1	-	TGCAGCGCTAGAACAGGGGGCGCCTATTACGAGCAGTACTTC	CSARTGGAYYEQYF
TRBV5-1	TRBJ2-1	-	-	TGCGCCAGCAGCTTCAGGGACAACTACAATGAGCAGTTCTTC	CASSFRDNYNEQFF
TRBV6-5	TRBJ1-1	-	-	TGTGCCAGCAGTTCCACACCTCGGGGGAGGTCGGGTGAAGCTTTCTTT	CASSSTPRGRSGEAFF
TRBV28	TRBJ2-2	-	-	TGTGCCAGCAGTCCAAGCGGGTGGAACACCGGGGAGCTGTTTTTT	CASSPSGWNTGELFF